A selection of T cell receptor beta chains follows, all from one sample in a study of T cell repertoires in cytomegalovirus infection. TCRdb re-analysed the reads in MiXCR, keeping a single row per CDR3 protein. The sample carries hundreds of thousands of distinct CDR3 sequences, approximately 31% recorded once. Sequencing used PBMCs. These TCRs come from a human donor in good health (CMV status not recorded). Some clones in this sample may be carry-over from other donors' samples. CDR3s include the opening cysteine and the closing phenylalanine or tryptophan. The order of the fields is D gene, J gene, clone size, V gene, CDR3 protein, CDR3 DNA. The D gene is left open where the match is weak. Rows may omit the clone size; those that give it use once, few, many or a size class.

d_call: TRBD2
j_call: TRBJ2-1
clone_size: few
v_call: TRBV7-3
cdr3_aa: CASSLIAGGGTSYNEQFF
cdr3_nt: TGTGCCAGCAGCTTAATTGCGGGCGGGGGGACCTCCTACAATGAGCAGTTCTTC

d_call: -
j_call: TRBJ1-2
clone_size: many
v_call: TRBV7-2
cdr3_aa: CASTFRENYGYTF
cdr3_nt: TGTGCCAGCACCTTCAGGGAGAACTATGGCTACACCTTC

d_call: -
j_call: TRBJ1-5
clone_size: -
v_call: TRBV2
cdr3_aa: CASSDDPGQYNQPQHF
cdr3_nt: TGTGCCAGCAGTGATGACCCTGGACAGTACAATCAGCCCCAGCATTTT

d_call: TRBD1
j_call: TRBJ1-2
clone_size: few
v_call: TRBV5-5
cdr3_aa: CASSLQGDRDYGYTF
cdr3_nt: TGTGCCAGCAGCTTGCAAGGGGACAGGGACTATGGCTACACCTTC

d_call: TRBD1
j_call: TRBJ2-3
clone_size: many
v_call: TRBV7-2
cdr3_aa: CASASYRGGTDTQYF
cdr3_nt: TGTGCCAGCGCCTCTTACAGGGGGGGCACAGATACGCAGTATTTT

d_call: -
j_call: TRBJ2-1
clone_size: -
v_call: TRBV5-1
cdr3_aa: CASSGEPYSYNEQFF
cdr3_nt: TGCGCCAGCAGCGGGGAGCCCTATTCCTACAATGAGCAGTTCTTC

d_call: -
j_call: TRBJ1-3
clone_size: many
v_call: TRBV7-8
cdr3_aa: CASSPGHVGGNTIYF
cdr3_nt: TGTGCCAGCAGCCCTGGGCACGTGGGTGGAAACACCATATATTTT

d_call: -
j_call: TRBJ2-3
clone_size: few
v_call: TRBV7-8
cdr3_aa: CASSFESGIRTDTQYF
cdr3_nt: TGTGCCAGCAGCTTTGAGTCAGGGATAAGGACAGATACGCAGTATTTT

d_call: -
j_call: TRBJ2-1
clone_size: -
v_call: TRBV15
cdr3_aa: CATSRGGRRLYNEQFF
cdr3_nt: TGTGCCACCAGCAGAGGGGGACGACGACTATACAATGAGCAGTTCTTC

d_call: TRBD2
j_call: TRBJ2-1
clone_size: -
v_call: TRBV27
cdr3_aa: CASSKSGTSGVLDNEQFF
cdr3_nt: TGTGCCAGCAGTAAGTCCGGGACTAGCGGGGTTTTGGACAATGAGCAGTTCTTC

d_call: TRBD1
j_call: TRBJ2-1
clone_size: many
v_call: TRBV7-2
cdr3_aa: CASSTGTGWYNEQFF
cdr3_nt: TGTGCCAGCAGCACTGGGACAGGGTGGTACAATGAGCAGTTCTTC

d_call: -
j_call: TRBJ1-4
clone_size: few
v_call: TRBV12-3/TRBV12-4
cdr3_aa: CASSPTGREKLFF
cdr3_nt: TGTGCCAGCAGTCCGACAGGAAGGGAAAAACTGTTTTTT

d_call: -
j_call: TRBJ2-3
clone_size: few
v_call: TRBV6-5
cdr3_aa: CASSYVSGAGTDTQYF
cdr3_nt: TGTGCCAGCAGTTACGTTTCGGGGGCAGGCACAGATACGCAGTATTTT

d_call: -
j_call: TRBJ1-5
clone_size: -
v_call: TRBV6-2/TRBV6-3
cdr3_aa: CASSSAGTMSNQPQHF
cdr3_nt: TGTGCCAGCAGTTCCGCCGGGACAATGAGCAATCAGCCCCAGCATTTT

d_call: TRBD2
j_call: TRBJ2-3
clone_size: many
v_call: TRBV28
cdr3_aa: CASSYGLGLAGGQLGTDTQYF
cdr3_nt: TGTGCCAGCAGTTATGGATTAGGCCTAGCGGGGGGGCAGTTGGGCACAGATACGCAGTATTTT

d_call: -
j_call: TRBJ1-4
clone_size: -
v_call: TRBV15
cdr3_aa: CATSTGTADEKLFF
cdr3_nt: TGTGCCACCAGCACCGGGACGGCTGATGAAAAACTGTTTTTT

d_call: TRBD2
j_call: TRBJ2-7
clone_size: -
v_call: TRBV7-6
cdr3_aa: CASSLGAGELDYEQYF
cdr3_nt: TGTGCCAGCAGCTTAGGGGCGGGGGAATTAGACTACGAGCAGTACTTC

d_call: -
j_call: TRBJ1-6
clone_size: -
v_call: TRBV6-1
cdr3_aa: CASRNTRDRRVSPLHF
cdr3_nt: TGTGCCAGCCGAAACACCCGGGACCGGCGCGTATCACCCCTCCACTTT

d_call: -
j_call: TRBJ1-5
clone_size: -
v_call: TRBV7-2
cdr3_aa: CASSLGGNHPQHF
cdr3_nt: TGTGCCAGCAGCTTGGGGGGCAATCATCCCCAGCATTTT

d_call: TRBD1
j_call: TRBJ2-2
clone_size: -
v_call: TRBV27
cdr3_aa: CASSQGQGLASNTGELFF
cdr3_nt: TGTGCCAGCAGTCAAGGACAGGGCCTCGCATCGAACACCGGGGAGCTGTTTTTT

d_call: -
j_call: TRBJ1-6
clone_size: many
v_call: TRBV6-1
cdr3_aa: CASSDEDLGSPLHF
cdr3_nt: TGTGCCAGCAGTGACGAGGATCTGGGGTCACCCCTCCACTTT

d_call: TRBD1
j_call: TRBJ1-4
clone_size: many
v_call: TRBV11-2
cdr3_aa: CASSPGGAGVKTNEKLFF
cdr3_nt: TGTGCCAGCAGCCCAGGGGGGGCAGGGGTGAAAACTAATGAAAAACTGTTTTTT

d_call: -
j_call: TRBJ2-7
clone_size: many
v_call: TRBV7-6
cdr3_aa: CASSLTTWTDEQYF
cdr3_nt: TGTGCCAGCAGTTTAACTACCTGGACAGACGAGCAGTACTTC

d_call: TRBD2
j_call: TRBJ2-5
clone_size: many
v_call: TRBV7-2
cdr3_aa: CASSSGLAGGWQETQYF
cdr3_nt: TGTGCCAGCAGCTCCGGACTAGCGGGGGGGTGGCAAGAGACCCAGTACTTC

d_call: TRBD2
j_call: TRBJ2-2
clone_size: few
v_call: TRBV28
cdr3_aa: CASRNTGGNTGELFF
cdr3_nt: TGTGCCAGCAGGAATACGGGGGGGAACACCGGGGAGCTGTTTTTT

d_call: -
j_call: TRBJ2-3
clone_size: -
v_call: TRBV4-1
cdr3_aa: CASSSTAREGTDTQYF
cdr3_nt: TGCGCCAGCAGCTCGACGGCAAGGGAGGGCACAGATACGCAGTATTTT

d_call: -
j_call: TRBJ2-1
clone_size: -
v_call: TRBV29-1
cdr3_aa: CSVEGNRYNEQFF
cdr3_nt: TGCAGCGTTGAGGGTAATCGCTACAATGAGCAGTTCTTC

d_call: TRBD1
j_call: TRBJ2-7
clone_size: -
v_call: TRBV5-6
cdr3_aa: CASSAIGQGAYEQYF
cdr3_nt: TGTGCCAGCAGCGCGATCGGACAGGGAGCCTACGAGCAGTACTTC

d_call: -
j_call: TRBJ1-3
clone_size: few
v_call: TRBV28
cdr3_aa: CASSRPEISGNTIYF
cdr3_nt: TGTGCCAGCAGTCGCCCCGAGATCTCTGGAAACACCATATATTTT

d_call: TRBD2
j_call: TRBJ2-1
clone_size: many
v_call: TRBV11-2
cdr3_aa: CASSPLAGDRDEQFF
cdr3_nt: TGTGCCAGCAGCCCGCTAGCGGGGGATCGGGATGAGCAGTTCTTC

d_call: -
j_call: TRBJ1-2
clone_size: -
v_call: TRBV2
cdr3_aa: CASSEVSTIYGYTF
cdr3_nt: TGTGCCAGCAGTGAAGTATCTACTATCTATGGCTACACCTTC

d_call: -
j_call: TRBJ1-1
clone_size: -
v_call: TRBV4-3
cdr3_aa: CASSQATEQGSEAFF
cdr3_nt: TGCGCCAGCAGCCAAGCTACGGAACAGGGTTCGGAAGCTTTCTTT

d_call: -
j_call: TRBJ2-3
clone_size: -
v_call: TRBV7-9
cdr3_aa: CASSDPGRTDTQYF
cdr3_nt: TGTGCCAGCAGCGACCCGGGGCGCACAGATACGCAGTATTTT